This paragraph reports one TCR beta chain. Antigen: not known. This entry comes from a study of cytomegalovirus exposure and HLA in healthy donors. The germline CDR1 and CDR2 sequences are MNHEY and SVGAGI. CDR3 length: 15 residues. The J segment lost 5 bases and the V segment lost 5 bases, leaving 8 bases of the junction unmatched. The PCR was carried out with 60 Vbeta primers and 13 Jbeta primers. Method: immunoSEQ multiplex PCR; TCRdb's copy keeps in-frame clones and lacks some. Of some 120,000 clones in the sample, about 81% were seen once. Notes on the study in general: Later genetic work tied a missense DCLRE1C variant to beta-chain V and J trimming. In vitro checks showed that a few CMV-associated chains really do target CMV antigens. Within a later analysis, the majority of CMV-associated TCR beta chains appeared HLA-restricted.

The J gene is TRBJ2-7, the V gene TRBV6-5; TRBD1 agrees at 11 bases. Source material: PBMCs. This clonotype originated in a woman in her 30s in good health and CMV-seronegative. CDR3 region: CASSTGDRGFNEQYF. The CDR3 DNA is TGTGCCAGCAGTACAGGGGACAGGGGGTTCAACGAGCAGTACTTC.